This is a list of T cell receptor beta chains from one sample in a study of monozygotic twins with inflammatory bowel disease. TCRdb reanalyzed the 5' RACE reads, giving one entry per CDR3 protein sequence and no DNA. This sample contains about 380,000 distinct CDR3 sequences. Sequencing was done on a sample of blood. The receptors here all came from a human donor with ulcerative colitis or Crohn's disease, or a healthy co-twin of an affected twin (not recorded which). Each CDR3 is given with its conserved first and last residue. Fields, in order: CDR3 protein, J gene, V gene.

CDR3: CASSLAPRVSRDEQYF; J: TRBJ2-7; V: TRBV11-2
CDR3: CASRTGSPPYEQYF; J: TRBJ2-7; V: TRBV28
CDR3: CASSLTRRQAIDQPQHF; J: TRBJ1-5; V: TRBV7-2
CDR3: CSAPEGGPHSYNEQFF; J: TRBJ2-1; V: TRBV20-1
CDR3: CASSYGTGSQETQYF; J: TRBJ2-5; V: TRBV5-1
CDR3: CSARDLGQGINEQYF; J: TRBJ2-7; V: TRBV20-1
CDR3: CATLDRTTGELFF; J: TRBJ2-2; V: TRBV15
CDR3: CASGRAGLEQFF; J: TRBJ2-1; V: TRBV27
CDR3: CASLGQGSYEQYF; J: TRBJ2-7; V: TRBV12-3/TRBV12-4
CDR3: CASSLGTGREEKLFF; J: TRBJ1-4; V: TRBV5-1
CDR3: CASSPRVAGGVGYNEQFF; J: TRBJ2-1; V: TRBV7-3
CDR3: CSARDNPGSRLGEQYF; J: TRBJ2-7; V: TRBV20-1
CDR3: CASTTDRGNSPLHF; J: TRBJ1-6; V: TRBV6-1
CDR3: CASSQVQESSYEQYF; J: TRBJ2-7; V: TRBV4-2
CDR3: CASSFTPGTNTQYF; J: TRBJ2-3; V: TRBV12-3/TRBV12-4
CDR3: CAWTGFDTEAFF; J: TRBJ1-1; V: TRBV30
CDR3: CASSSRTESDDYTF; J: TRBJ1-2; V: TRBV7-3
CDR3: CASSSPAGGVLTQYF; J: TRBJ2-5; V: TRBV28
CDR3: CSAHNGAAQGGQETQYF; J: TRBJ2-5; V: TRBV20-1
CDR3: CASSLVPDHPREAFF; J: TRBJ1-1; V: TRBV11-2
CDR3: CASSERRGRTDTQYF; J: TRBJ2-3; V: TRBV6-1
CDR3: CASSSFGGLEQFF; J: TRBJ2-1; V: TRBV5-1
CDR3: CASSRDGRGETGELFF; J: TRBJ2-2; V: TRBV4-1
CDR3: CASSVQGVYNEQFF; J: TRBJ2-1; V: TRBV9
CDR3: CASSLLQGGTEAFF; J: TRBJ1-1; V: TRBV7-9
CDR3: CASSQPRGASTDTQYF; J: TRBJ2-3; V: TRBV4-1
CDR3: CSARVIDSNQPQHF; J: TRBJ1-5; V: TRBV20-1
CDR3: CAISGDRGNNEQFF; J: TRBJ2-1; V: TRBV10-3
CDR3: CASTPGQGNYGYTF; J: TRBJ1-2; V: TRBV11-2
CDR3: CASSAGLAGVNEQFF; J: TRBJ2-1; V: TRBV6-2/TRBV6-3
CDR3: CATSDPAGPRRPDTQYF; J: TRBJ2-3; V: TRBV24-1